Listed below are T cell receptor beta chains from one sample, sequenced in a study of T cell responses to AZD1222 COVID-19 vaccine. Produced via immunoSEQ multiplex PCR; TCRdb's table is partial and in-frame only. The sample lists 70,000 or so clones; about nine tenths were seen once. Material: peripheral blood, obtained on day 0 of AZD1222 vaccination. Receptor source: an adult in good health. Both conserved end residues are part of each CDR3. D genes are given only for firm matches. Not every row has a clone size; where given, it reads once, few, many or a size class.

V: TRBV5-1; J: TRBJ2-3; D: TRBD2; length: 14; size: .; DNA: TGCGCCGTAGCGGGGGGGCTTATCACAGATACGCAGTATTTT; CDR3: CAVAGGLITDTQYF
V: TRBV11-2; J: TRBJ2-2; D: .; length: 17; size: .; DNA: TGTGCCAGCACTATTTACCTCGCGACAGCGAACACCGGGGAGCTGTTTTTT; CDR3: CASTIYLATANTGELFF
V: TRBV12-1; J: TRBJ2-7; D: .; length: 15; size: .; DNA: TGTGCCAGCAGGTATAAAGGACAGGGGGCCTACGAGCAGTACTTC; CDR3: CASRYKGQGAYEQYF
V: TRBV27; J: TRBJ2-2; D: .; length: 15; size: .; DNA: TGTGCCAGCAGCTCCTATGGTGTTAACACCGGGGAGCTGTTTTTT; CDR3: CASSSYGVNTGELFF
V: TRBV27; J: TRBJ1-2; D: TRBD1; length: 15; size: .; DNA: TGTGCCAGCAGTTCCCCCGGGACAGGGGACTATGGCTACACCTTC; CDR3: CASSSPGTGDYGYTF
V: TRBV19; J: TRBJ1-5; D: .; length: 13; size: .; DNA: TGTGCCAGTAGTCCCGACAGGAATCAGCCCCAGCATTTT; CDR3: CASSPDRNQPQHF
V: TRBV6-2/TRBV6-3; J: TRBJ2-1; D: TRBD2; length: 17; size: .; DNA: TGTGCCAGCAGTTACTCGACTAGCGGAAGCTCCTACAATGAGCAGTTCTTC; CDR3: CASSYSTSGSSYNEQFF
V: TRBV7-6; J: TRBJ2-2; D: .; length: 15; size: .; DNA: TGTGCCAGCAGCTTATGGGCTCACGCGGCCGGGGAGCTGTTTTTT; CDR3: CASSLWAHAAGELFF
V: TRBV9; J: TRBJ1-2; D: TRBD1; length: 14; size: .; DNA: TGTGCCAGCAGAAAAGAAGGGGGCTTCTATGGCTACACCTTC; CDR3: CASRKEGGFYGYTF
V: TRBV6-5; J: TRBJ1-1; D: .; length: 16; size: .; DNA: TGTGCCAGCAGTTACTTACCGGGACGGATGAACACTGAAGCTTTCTTT; CDR3: CASSYLPGRMNTEAFF
V: TRBV11-3; J: TRBJ2-3; D: .; length: 14; size: .; DNA: TGTGCCAGCAGCTTAGGAAGGGAAACAGATACGCAGTATTTT; CDR3: CASSLGRETDTQYF
V: TRBV6-5; J: TRBJ1-1; D: .; length: 13; size: .; DNA: TGTGCCAGCAGTTACTCCAGGTACACTGAAGCTTTCTTT; CDR3: CASSYSRYTEAFF
V: TRBV30; J: TRBJ1-1; D: TRBD1; length: 15; size: .; DNA: TGTGCCTGGCTAAGGTCCGACAGGGTGAACACTGAAGCTTTCTTT; CDR3: CAWLRSDRVNTEAFF
V: TRBV27; J: TRBJ1-2; D: .; length: 13; size: .; DNA: TGTGCCAGCACCCCGAACAGAGCCTATGGCTACACCTTC; CDR3: CASTPNRAYGYTF
V: TRBV11-2; J: TRBJ1-6; D: .; length: 12; size: .; DNA: TGTGCCAGCAGCTTAGGGGTTTCACCCCTCCACTTT; CDR3: CASSLGVSPLHF
V: TRBV29-1; J: TRBJ1-4; D: TRBD1; length: 13; size: .; DNA: TGCAGCGTTGTCCGACAGGGGGTCGAAAAACTGTTTTTT; CDR3: CSVVRQGVEKLFF
V: TRBV27; J: TRBJ1-1; D: .; length: 14; size: .; DNA: TGTGCCAGCAGTCCCGTCTACGGTTACACTGAAGCTTTCTTT; CDR3: CASSPVYGYTEAFF
V: TRBV5-4; J: TRBJ2-3; D: TRBD2; length: 15; size: .; DNA: TGTGCCAGCAGCTTGGAGCGGGGGGGCATAGATACGCAGTATTTT; CDR3: CASSLERGGIDTQYF
V: TRBV5-6; J: TRBJ1-3; D: TRBD1; length: 16; size: .; DNA: TGTGCCAGCAGCTCCCTGGGACAGGTATCTGGAAACACCATATATTTT; CDR3: CASSSLGQVSGNTIYF
V: TRBV3-1/TRBV3-2; J: TRBJ2-3; D: TRBD1; length: 14; size: .; DNA: TGTGCCAGCAGCCATCACCAGGGGGCGGATACGCAGTATTTT; CDR3: CASSHHQGADTQYF
V: TRBV5-6; J: TRBJ2-7; D: TRBD1; length: 14; size: .; DNA: TGTGCCAGCAGCCTGGAGCTACAGGGGTACGAGCAGTACTTC; CDR3: CASSLELQGYEQYF
V: TRBV6-1; J: TRBJ1-2; D: .; length: 15; size: once; DNA: TGTGCCAGCAGTGAAACCGGGTTGGAGAGCTATGGCTACACCTTC; CDR3: CASSETGLESYGYTF
V: TRBV3-1/TRBV3-2; J: TRBJ1-1; D: .; length: 12; size: .; DNA: TGTGCCAGCAGGGGAGGGCGGACTGAAGCTTTCTTT; CDR3: CASRGGRTEAFF